This T cell receptor beta chain was sequenced in a study of T cells in Graves' hyperthyroidism and ophthalmopathy. The CDR3 is made up of 14 amino acids. V lost 4 bases and J lost 3, with 10 bases in between. The investigators amplified TCR beta CDR3 regions from RNA transcripts. Primed by the HTBI set, a first-round RT-PCR was run on the TCR CDR3. TCRdb re-called the multiplex PCR reads with MiXCR, one entry per CDR3 protein. This sample has around 360,000 distinct CDR3 sequences, with around 15% found just once. This clonotype was seen many times. This chain links TRBV12-3 or TRBV12-4 with TRBJ2-4; perhaps TRBD1 as D (6 bases). The source is an older woman with Graves' ophthalmopathy. The sequenced material came from blood. The CDR3 sequence: CASSSRDIKNIQYF. The CDR3 nucleotides read TGTGCCAGCAGTTCTAGGGACATCAAAAACATTCAGTACTTC.